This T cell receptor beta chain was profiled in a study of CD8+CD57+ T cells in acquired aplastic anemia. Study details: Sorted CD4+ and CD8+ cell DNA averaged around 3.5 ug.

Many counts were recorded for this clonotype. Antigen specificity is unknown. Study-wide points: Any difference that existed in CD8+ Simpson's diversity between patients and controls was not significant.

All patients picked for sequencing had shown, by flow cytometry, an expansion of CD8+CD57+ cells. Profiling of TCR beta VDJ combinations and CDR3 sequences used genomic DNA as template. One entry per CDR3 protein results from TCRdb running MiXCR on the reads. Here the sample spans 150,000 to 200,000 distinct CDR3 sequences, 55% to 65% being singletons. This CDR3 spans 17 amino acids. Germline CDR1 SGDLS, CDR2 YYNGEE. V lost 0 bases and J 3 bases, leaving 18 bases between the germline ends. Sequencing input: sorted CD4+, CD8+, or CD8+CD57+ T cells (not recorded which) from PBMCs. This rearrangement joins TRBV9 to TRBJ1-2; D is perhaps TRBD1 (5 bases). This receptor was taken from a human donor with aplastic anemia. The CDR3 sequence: CASSVGSPGTVDYGYTF. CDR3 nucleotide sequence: TGTGCCAGCAGCGTAGGATCGCCAGGGACGGTAGACTATGGCTACACCTTC.